This entry lists 24 T cell receptor beta chains sequenced from one sample in a study of blood T cell repertoires in COVID-19. This table comes from immunoSEQ multiplex PCR, and its TCRdb copy is limited to in-frame clones, with some not included. The sample lists 200,000 to 250,000 clones; 75% to 90% were seen once. The sample comprised PBMCs or T cells enriched from blood (not recorded which). The receptor set was obtained from a woman in her thirties or forties with acute COVID-19.

The chain links TRBV11-2 to TRBJ1-2, with 7 bases aligning to TRBD1. Unmatched junction bases numbered 6, after V lost 5 bases and J lost 0 bases. The CDR3 has 15 residues. Germline lookup yields CDR1 SGHAT and CDR2 FQNNGV. CDR3 sequence: CASSPVQGANYGYTF. In nucleotides, the CDR3 is TGTGCCAGCAGCCCGGTGCAGGGGGCTAACTATGGCTACACCTTC.

This chain links TRBV23-1 with TRBJ2-1; 10 bases are shared with TRBD1. TRBV23-1 is an ORF; its function is uncertain. The CDR3 has 22 amino acids. V lost 3 bases and J lost 4; bases outside the gene matches: 24. The CDR3 DNA follows: TGCGCCAGCAGTCAGTCAGGTCGTCGGACAGGGGGGATTATAACCTTTTACAATGAGCAGTTCTTC. Its translation is CASSQSGRRTGGIITFYNEQFF.

The V call is TRBV11-3, the J call TRBJ2-5; 7 nucleotides align to TRBD1. This CDR3 comprises 13 residues. Germline CDR1 is SGHNT and CDR2 is YENEEA. J lost 4 bases, V lost 4 bases, and 3 bases had no gene match. The DNA of the CDR3 is TGTGCCAGCAGCTCCCGACAGGGAGAGACCCAGTACTTC. Amino acid sequence: CASSSRQGETQYF.

CDR3 loop: CASSSSPGQAKVGTEAFF. CDR3 in DNA: TGCGCCAGCAGCTCATCCCCGGGACAGGCGAAGGTCGGCACTGAAGCTTTCTTT. The V gene is TRBV4-1, the J gene TRBJ1-1, with TRBD1 matching 8 bases. CDR1 and CDR2 (germline): MGHRA, YSYEKL. The ends lost 5 bases at V and 4 bases at J; junction bases unmatched: 18. The CDR3 has 18 amino acids.

The chain couples TRBV19 to TRBJ1-5, with D hard to call. This CDR3 region has 12 residues. The V gene's germline CDR1 is LNHDA and CDR2 SQIVND (reference sequence). The germline V and J ends were trimmed by 5 bases and 4 bases, with 6 bases remaining between them. DNA of the CDR3: TGTGCCAGTAGTGTTAGAAATCAGCCCCAGCATTTT. Protein: CASSVRNQPQHF.

This rearrangement joins TRBV30 to TRBJ1-1, with D perhaps TRBD1 (6 bases). CDR3 length equals 14 residues. Germline V gene sequence: CDR1 GTSNPN, CDR2 SVGIG (reference sequence). Trimming cost V 0 bases and J 1 base, with 9 bases left between them. CDR3 nucleotide sequence: TGTGCCTGGAGTGTGTTACAGGGGAACACTGAAGCTTTCTTT. It yields the protein CAWSVLQGNTEAFF. The whole variable domain, filled in from reference TRBV30 and TRBJ1-1, reads SQTIHQWPATLVQPVGSPLSLECTVEGTSNPNLYWYRQAAGRGLQLLFYSVGIGQISSEVPQNLSASRPQDRQFILSSKKLLLSDSGFYLCAWSVLQGNTEAFFGQGTRLTVV.

This clone was detected once. The genes are TRBV9 and TRBJ1-1; the match to TRBD1 covers 7 bases. The CDR3 runs to 15 residues. Looked up from germline, CDR1 is SGDLS and CDR2 is YYNGEE. V trimming: 3 bases; J trimming: 1 base; junction bases outside the gene matches: 6. CDR3: CASSAQGVGNTEAFF. Here the CDR3 DNA reads TGTGCCAGCAGCGCCCAGGGGGTGGGGAACACTGAAGCTTTCTTT.

The chain employs TRBV3-1 (or the pseudogene TRBV3-2) and TRBJ1-6, with TRBD1 matching 9 bases. The junction had 15 bases not matched to a gene; V was cut back by 5 bases and J by 4 bases. The CDR3 is made up of 19 amino acids. The germline V gene has CDR1 LGHDT and CDR2 YNNKEL (reference sequence). The CDR3 DNA is TGTGCCAGCAGCGGGGACAGGGCGCACCCCACCCCGTATAATTCACCCCTCCACTTT. This sequence encodes CASSGDRAHPTPYNSPLHF.

This chain links TRBV4-1 with TRBJ1-3; 9 bases map to TRBD1. There are 15 residues in the CDR3. Trimming cost V 5 bases and J 3 bases; bases outside gene matches: 5. The V gene's germline CDR1 is MGHRA and CDR2 YSYEKL. The CDR3 spells CASSATGGSGNTIYF. The DNA of the CDR3 is TGCGCCAGCAGCGCAACAGGGGGCAGTGGAAACACCATATATTTT.

This chain uses TRBV7-9 with TRBJ1-4; tentative D call: TRBD1 (5 bases). V lost 4 bases to trimming and J lost 7 bases, with 19 bases between them. The CDR3 contains 16 residues. Germline lookup yields CDR1 SEHNR and CDR2 FQNEAQ (reference sequence). The CDR3 reads CASSSRGGVGAEKLFF. CDR3 DNA sequence: TGTGCCAGCAGCTCAAGGGGCGGGGTTGGGGCTGAAAAACTGTTTTTT.

A single count supports this clone. This rearrangement joins TRBV19 to TRBJ1-5, with 8 bases fitting TRBD1. Germline V lookup: CDR1 LNHDA, CDR2 SQIVND (reference sequence). Trimming at V came to 7 bases and at J to 1 base, leaving 12 bases not matched to a gene. CDR3 length: 17 amino acids. CDR3 nucleotide sequence: TGTGCCAGTACCGACCCCCGACAGGGGATGAGCAATCAGCCCCAGCATTTT. It yields the protein CASTDPRQGMSNQPQHF.

The rearrangement joins TRBV3-1 (or the pseudogene TRBV3-2) to TRBJ1-6; 7 nucleotides agree with TRBD1. J gave up 10 bases and V 1 base, and 7 bases lay outside the gene matches. This CDR3 is built from 15 residues. CDR1 LGHDT and CDR2 YNNKEL come from the germline V gene (reference sequence). CDR3 protein: CASSQVPQGQSPLHF. As DNA, the CDR3 is TGTGCCAGCAGCCAAGTTCCACAGGGGCAATCACCCCTCCACTTT.

The V call is TRBV4-2, the J call TRBJ1-1, with D uncertain. There are 13 residues in the CDR3. The V gene's germline CDR1 is LGHNA and CDR2 YNFKEQ. V gave up 4 bases and J gave up 1 base, with 7 bases separating them. This CDR3 reads CASSLPSNTEAFF. CDR3 coding DNA: TGTGCCAGCAGCCTCCCATCGAACACTGAAGCTTTCTTT.

The chain employs TRBV5-5 and TRBJ1-1, with D tentatively TRBD1 (5 bases). Germline V gene sequence: CDR1 SGHKS, CDR2 YYEKEE (reference sequence). Trimming stripped 4 bases from V and 0 bases from J, with 13 bases between. This CDR3 region has 15 residues. CDR3 loop: CASSLQTALNTEAFF. Written as DNA, the CDR3 is TGTGCCAGCAGCCTCCAGACAGCATTGAACACTGAAGCTTTCTTT.

The J gene is TRBJ2-3, the V gene TRBV1; TRBD2, the table's D call, was not compared with the DNA. TRBV1 is annotated as a pseudogene. The CDR3 is 14 residues long. The DNA of the CDR3 is TGCACCAGCAGCTCCCTAGCGGGGGTGGATACGCAGTATTTT. Protein product: CTSSSLAGVDTQYF.

The rearrangement links TRBV27 to TRBJ2-1; TRBD1 is a possible D gene (6 bases). This CDR3 region has 11 residues. V was trimmed by 3 bases and J by 15 bases, leaving 12 bases between them. Germline V gene sequence: CDR1 MNHEY, CDR2 SMNVEV (reference sequence). The chain's CDR3 is CASSFRDRLFF. CDR3 sequence (DNA): TGTGCCAGCAGTTTCCGAGACAGGCTGTTCTTC.

To note about this clone: Germline and junction disagree at one end, which may indicate a read error. J is TRBJ1-1 and V is TRBV7-9; tentative D call: TRBD1 (5 bases). The CDR3 spans 12 residues. The germline V gene encodes CDR1 SEHNR and CDR2 FQNEAQ (reference sequence). CDR3 loop: CASSLVQGLAIF. Here the CDR3 DNA reads TGTGCCAGCAGCTTAGTCCAGGGCCTGGCGATCTTT.

The rearrangement uses TRBV19 and TRBJ1-5, with D possibly TRBD1 on 6 matching bases. The length of the CDR3 is 13 residues. CDR1 and CDR2 from the germline V gene are LNHDA and SQIVND (reference sequence). V dropped 5 bases and J dropped 7 bases, with 12 bases sitting between them. The CDR3: CASSHRAGQPQHF. In DNA form, the CDR3 reads TGTGCCAGTAGTCACAGGGCCGGGCAGCCCCAGCATTTT.

The chain uses TRBV7-2 and TRBJ2-2; D is ambiguous. V dropped 1 base and J dropped 5 bases, with 11 bases sitting between them. Germline loops: CDR1 SGHTA, CDR2 FQGNSA. This CDR3 is 15 amino acids long. The CDR3 DNA follows: TGTGCCAGCAGCTTAGTTGGTGCCGGTACCGGGGAGCTGTTTTTT. Protein product: CASSLVGAGTGELFF.

This chain joins TRBV9 and TRBJ2-1; 8 bases agree with TRBD1. V was clipped by 3 bases and J by 7 bases; unmatched bases: 15. This CDR3 is built from 17 residues. Germline V CDR1 and CDR2: SGDLS, YYNGEE. In nucleotides, the CDR3 is TGTGCCAGCAGCGGGAGGCCCGGAGGACAGGGTGCGAATGAGCAGTTCTTC. It yields the protein CASSGRPGGQGANEQFF.

The CDR3 protein is CASSYLVSGNTIYF. The CDR3 DNA follows: TGTGCCAGCAGTTATTTAGTATCGGGTAACACCATATATTTT. V is TRBV6-9 and J is TRBJ1-3; D unresolved. The V gene lost 1 base and the J gene lost 7 bases, with 11 bases spanning the gap. CDR3 length equals 14 residues. The germline V gene encodes CDR1 MNHGY and CDR2 SVAAGI.

V usage is TRBV7-9 and J usage is TRBJ1-1; D perhaps matches TRBD1 (5 bases). Deletions cut 3 bases from V and 6 bases from J, with 14 bases between. Germline loops: CDR1 SEHNR, CDR2 FQNEAQ (reference sequence). The CDR3 runs 14 residues. Here the CDR3 reads CASSFLGARAEAFF. The CDR3 DNA is TGTGCCAGCAGCTTTTTAGGGGCGCGAGCTGAAGCTTTCTTT.

There are many counts of this clone. The chain couples TRBV6-2 or TRBV6-3 to TRBJ2-7; the D is unclear. Looked up from germline, CDR1 is MNHEY and CDR2 is SVGEGT. The CDR3 is 14 amino acids. V dropped 2 bases and J dropped 0 bases, with 8 bases sitting between them. The CDR3 protein is CASSYEDNSYEQYF. In DNA, the CDR3 is TGTGCCAGCAGTTACGAAGACAACTCCTACGAGCAGTACTTC.

The chain links TRBV7-2 to TRBJ2-3; D is possibly TRBD1 (6 bases). Trimming stripped 0 bases from V and 3 bases from J, with 16 bases between. The CDR3 sequence is 17 residues long. Germline CDR1 is SGHTA and CDR2 is FQGNSA. DNA of the CDR3: TGTGCCAGCAGCTTAGCACGCCGGGGACACGGGACAGATACGCAGTATTTT. Its protein product is CASSLARRGHGTDTQYF. The entire variable domain, with the rest obtained from reference TRBV7-2 and TRBJ2-3, is as follows: GAGVSQSPSNKVTEKGKDVELRCDPISGHTALYWYRQSLGQGLEFLIYFQGNSAPDKSGLPSDRFSAERTGGSVSTLTIQRTQQEDSAVYLCASSLARRGHGTDTQYFGPGTRLTVL.